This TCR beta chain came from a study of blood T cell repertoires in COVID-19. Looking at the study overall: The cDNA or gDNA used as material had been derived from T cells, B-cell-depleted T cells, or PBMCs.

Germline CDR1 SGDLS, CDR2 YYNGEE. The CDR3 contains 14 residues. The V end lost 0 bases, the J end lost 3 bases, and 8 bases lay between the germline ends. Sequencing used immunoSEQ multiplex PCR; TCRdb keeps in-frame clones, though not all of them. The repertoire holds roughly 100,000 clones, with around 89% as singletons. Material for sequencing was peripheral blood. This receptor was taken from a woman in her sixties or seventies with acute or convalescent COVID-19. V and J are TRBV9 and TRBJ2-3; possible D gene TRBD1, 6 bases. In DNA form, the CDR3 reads TGTGCCAGCAGCGTAGACCAGGGGACAGATACGCAGTATTTT. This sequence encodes CASSVDQGTDTQYF. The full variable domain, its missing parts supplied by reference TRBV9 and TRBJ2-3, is DSGVTQTPKHLITATGQRVTLRCSPRSGDLSVYWYQQSLDQGLQFLIQYYNGEERAKGNILERFSAQQFPDLHSELNLSSLELGDSALYFCASSVDQGTDTQYFGPGTRLTVL.